This entry features one T cell receptor beta chain sequence. TCRdb's table, derived via immunoSEQ multiplex PCR, lists solely in-frame clones and lacks some. The data show roughly 300,000 clones, with roughly 85% seen just once and roughly 10% held by the top ten. The sample belongs to a study of blood T cell repertoires in COVID-19. Germline V gives CDR1 LGHNA, CDR2 YNFKEQ. The CDR3 spans 19 residues. J was trimmed by 7 bases and V by 2 bases; bases with no gene match: 17. The material sequenced was peripheral blood. The sequence was collected from a woman in her forties or fifties who had recovered from COVID-19. V gene TRBV4-2 combines with J gene TRBJ1-2; 12 positions match TRBD1. CDR3 in amino acids: CASSQIGGTGGAWSVGYTF. DNA for the CDR3: TGTGCCAGCAGCCAAATAGGGGGGACAGGGGGCGCTTGGTCCGTTGGCTACACCTTC.